This TCR beta chain was sequenced in a study of identical twins. Study-wide findings and caveats: Within cord blood, abundant beta clonotypes carried fewer insertions, but memory repertoires showed no such trend. Sequences that were beta out-of-frame showed weaker excess twin sharing. Some out-of-frame alpha sequences were shared by twins, and these showed excess low generation probability. The models gave estimates that fell short of the out-of-frame TCR alpha sharing seen in monozygotic twins.

Worth noting for this clonotype: Its cognate antigen is unknown.

A single record per CDR3 protein comes from TCRdb applying MiXCR to the 5' RACE reads. The table has around 670,000 distinct CDR3 sequences, approximately 6.1% seen once; the top ten hold approximately 1.6%. V dropped 4 bases and J dropped 5; count of bases not matched to a gene: 9. Germline assignment: CDR1 DFQATT and CDR2 SNEGSKA (reference sequence). This CDR3 comprises 15 residues. The sample taken for sequencing was naive T cells sorted from blood. The J gene is TRBJ2-3, the V gene TRBV20-1, with 10 positions matching TRBD2. This sequence originates from a man between 18 and 29 years old in good health. CDR3 loop: CSAIHRQREGDTQYF. In nucleotides, the CDR3 is TGCAGTGCTATTCATCGCCAGCGGGAGGGAGATACGCAGTATTTT.